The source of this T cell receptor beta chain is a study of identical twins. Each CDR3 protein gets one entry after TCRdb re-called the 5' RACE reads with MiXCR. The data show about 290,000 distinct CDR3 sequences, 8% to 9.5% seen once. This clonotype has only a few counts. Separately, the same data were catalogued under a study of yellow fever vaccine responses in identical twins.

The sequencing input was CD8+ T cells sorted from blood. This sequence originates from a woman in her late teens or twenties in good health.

The CDR3 DNA reads TGTGCCAGCAGTTGGTGGGGTTCACCCCTCCACTTT. It yields the protein CASSWWGSPLHF. This chain connects TRBV6-5 to TRBJ1-6; no clear D gene. Germline V gene sequence: CDR1 MNHEY, CDR2 SVGAGI. CDR3 size: 12 residues. V lost 4 bases and J 9 bases, leaving 7 bases between the germline ends.